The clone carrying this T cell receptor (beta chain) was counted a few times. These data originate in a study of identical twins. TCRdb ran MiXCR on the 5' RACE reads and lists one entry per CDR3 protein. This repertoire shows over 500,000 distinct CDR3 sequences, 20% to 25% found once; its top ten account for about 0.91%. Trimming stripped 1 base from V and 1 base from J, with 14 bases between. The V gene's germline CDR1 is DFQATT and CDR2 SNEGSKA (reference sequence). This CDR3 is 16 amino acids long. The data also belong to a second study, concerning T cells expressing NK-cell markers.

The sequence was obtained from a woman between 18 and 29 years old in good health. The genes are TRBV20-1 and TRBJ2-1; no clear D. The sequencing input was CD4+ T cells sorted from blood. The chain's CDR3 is CSARVVPAYSYNEQFF. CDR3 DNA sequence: TGCAGTGCTAGAGTTGTTCCCGCCTATTCCTACAATGAGCAGTTCTTC.